A single T cell receptor (beta chain) is shown here with its context. From germline, CDR1 is MNHNS and CDR2 SASEGT. V was clipped by 3 bases and J by 2 bases, with 8 bases between them. The CDR3 has 13 residues. The sample belongs to a study of blood T cell repertoires in COVID-19. Turning to the study itself: Donors in the United States, Italy and Spain gave samples during acute or convalescent COVID-19. T cells, B-cell-depleted T cells, or PBMCs provided the cDNA or gDNA that served as material.

Original analysis: Reference gene primer amplification yielded estimated nucleated cell counts. Sequencing used immunoSEQ multiplex PCR; TCRdb keeps in-frame clones, though not all of them. V and J calls plus clone size are reproduced from that table; the DNA served to infer D and trimming. The sample lists under 95,000 clones; around 80% were seen once. The chain combines TRBV6-1 with TRBJ2-7; D may be TRBD1 (5 bases). The source material was peripheral blood. The sequence came from a man aged 55-75 years with active or convalescent COVID-19. The CDR3 DNA reads TGTGCCAGCAGTGAGACAGAACCCTACGAGCAGTACTTC. Protein sequence: CASSETEPYEQYF.